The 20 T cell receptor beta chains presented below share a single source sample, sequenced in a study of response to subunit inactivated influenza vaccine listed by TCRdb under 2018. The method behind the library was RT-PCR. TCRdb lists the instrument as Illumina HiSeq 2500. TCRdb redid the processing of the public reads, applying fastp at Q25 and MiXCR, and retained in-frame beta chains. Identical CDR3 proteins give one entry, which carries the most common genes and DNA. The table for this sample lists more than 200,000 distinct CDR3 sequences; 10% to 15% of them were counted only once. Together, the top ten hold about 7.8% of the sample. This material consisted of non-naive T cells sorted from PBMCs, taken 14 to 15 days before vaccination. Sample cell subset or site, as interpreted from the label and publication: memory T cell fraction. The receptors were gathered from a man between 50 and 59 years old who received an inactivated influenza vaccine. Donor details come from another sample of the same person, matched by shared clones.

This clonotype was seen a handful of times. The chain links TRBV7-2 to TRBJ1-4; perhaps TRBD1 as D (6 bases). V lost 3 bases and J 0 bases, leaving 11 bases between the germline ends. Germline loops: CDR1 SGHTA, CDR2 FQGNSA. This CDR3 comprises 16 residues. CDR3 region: CASSLKYRATNEKLFF. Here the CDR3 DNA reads TGTGCCAGCAGCTTGAAATACAGGGCAACTAATGAAAAACTGTTTTTT.

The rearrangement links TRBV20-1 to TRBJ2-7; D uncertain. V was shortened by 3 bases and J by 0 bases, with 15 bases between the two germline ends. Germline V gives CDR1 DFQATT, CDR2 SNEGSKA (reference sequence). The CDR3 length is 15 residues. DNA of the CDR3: TGCAGTGCTAGTAGTACGTTCCGAAGCTCCTACGAGCAGTACTTC. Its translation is CSASSTFRSSYEQYF.

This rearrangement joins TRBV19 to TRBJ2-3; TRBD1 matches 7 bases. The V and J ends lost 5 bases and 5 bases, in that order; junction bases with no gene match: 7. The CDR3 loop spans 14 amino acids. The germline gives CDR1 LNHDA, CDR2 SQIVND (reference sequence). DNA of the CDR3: TGTGCCAGTAGTGGACAGGCATTGGGAGATACGCAGTATTTT. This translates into CASSGQALGDTQYF.

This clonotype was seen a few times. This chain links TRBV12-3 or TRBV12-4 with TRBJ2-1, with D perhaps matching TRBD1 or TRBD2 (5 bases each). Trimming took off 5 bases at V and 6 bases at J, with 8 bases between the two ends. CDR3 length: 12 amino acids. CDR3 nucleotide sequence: TGTGCCAGCAGTGGGACGTCCAATGAGCAGTTCTTC. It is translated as CASSGTSNEQFF.

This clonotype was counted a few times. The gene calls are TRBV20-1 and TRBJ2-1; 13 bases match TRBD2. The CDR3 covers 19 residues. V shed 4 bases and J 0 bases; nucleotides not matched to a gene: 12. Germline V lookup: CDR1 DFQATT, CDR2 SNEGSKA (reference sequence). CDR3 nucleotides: TGCAGTGCTAAGGACAGGCGGACTAGCGGGGGCAGCTCCTACAATGAGCAGTTCTTC. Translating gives CSAKDRRTSGGSSYNEQFF.

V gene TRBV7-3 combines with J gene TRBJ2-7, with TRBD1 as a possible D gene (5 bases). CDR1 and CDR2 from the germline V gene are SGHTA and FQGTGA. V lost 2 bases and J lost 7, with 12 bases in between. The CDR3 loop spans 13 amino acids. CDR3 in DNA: TGTGCCAGCAGCTTATTTTTAAGGGGTGAGCAGTACTTC. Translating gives CASSLFLRGEQYF.

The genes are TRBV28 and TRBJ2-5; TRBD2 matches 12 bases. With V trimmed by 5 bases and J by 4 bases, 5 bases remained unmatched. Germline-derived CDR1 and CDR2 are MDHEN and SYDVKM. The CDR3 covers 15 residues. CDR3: CASSRELAGGETQYF. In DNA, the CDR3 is TGTGCCAGCAGTAGGGAACTAGCGGGAGGAGAGACCCAGTACTTC.

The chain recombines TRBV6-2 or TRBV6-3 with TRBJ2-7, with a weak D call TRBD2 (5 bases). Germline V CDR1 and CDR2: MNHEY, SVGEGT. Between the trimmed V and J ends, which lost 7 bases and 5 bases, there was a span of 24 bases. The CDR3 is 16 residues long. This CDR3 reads CASTARGEKRLDEQYF. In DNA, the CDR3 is TGTGCCAGCACCGCGCGTGGTGAGAAGCGGTTGGACGAGCAGTACTTC.

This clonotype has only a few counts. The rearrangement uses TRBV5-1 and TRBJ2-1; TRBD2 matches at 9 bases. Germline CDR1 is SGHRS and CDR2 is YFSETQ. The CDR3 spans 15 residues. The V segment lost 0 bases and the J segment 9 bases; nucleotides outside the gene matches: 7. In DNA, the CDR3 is TGCGCCAGCAGCTTGGTTTCTAGCGGGAAGGGTGAGCAGTTCTTC. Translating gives CASSLVSSGKGEQFF.

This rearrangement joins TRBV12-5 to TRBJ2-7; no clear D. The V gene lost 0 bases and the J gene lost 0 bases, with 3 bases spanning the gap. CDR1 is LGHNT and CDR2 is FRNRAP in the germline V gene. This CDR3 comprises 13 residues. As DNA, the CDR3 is TGTGCTAGTGGTTTGGTAGCCTCCTACGAGCAGTACTTC. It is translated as CASGLVASYEQYF.

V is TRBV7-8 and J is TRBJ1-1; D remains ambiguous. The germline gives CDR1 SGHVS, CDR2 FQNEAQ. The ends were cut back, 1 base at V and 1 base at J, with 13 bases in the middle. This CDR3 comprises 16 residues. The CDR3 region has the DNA TGTGCCAGCAGCTTAGTATTTGGACCGTCGAACACTGAAGCTTTCTTT. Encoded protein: CASSLVFGPSNTEAFF.

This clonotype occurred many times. The CDR3 protein is CASSRVGTEKLFF. In nucleotides, the CDR3 is TGTGCCAGCAGCCGGGTGGGGACCGAAAAACTGTTTTTT. The chain links TRBV7-2 to TRBJ1-4; tentatively, D is TRBD1 (5 bases). The CDR3 loop spans 13 amino acids. V gave up 5 bases and J gave up 8 bases, with 12 bases separating them. Germline loops: CDR1 SGHTA, CDR2 FQGNSA. Looking up the rest from reference TRBV7-2 and TRBJ1-4 gives the full variable domain: GAGVSQSPSNKVTEKGKDVELRCDPISGHTALYWYRQSLGQGLEFLIYFQGNSAPDKSGLPSDRFSAERTGGSVSTLTIQRTQQEDSAVYLCASSRVGTEKLFFGSGTQLSVL.

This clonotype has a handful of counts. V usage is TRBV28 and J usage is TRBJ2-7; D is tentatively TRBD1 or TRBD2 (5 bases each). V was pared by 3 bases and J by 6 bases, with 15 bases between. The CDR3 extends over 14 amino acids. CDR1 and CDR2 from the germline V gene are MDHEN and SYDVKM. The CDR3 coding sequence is TGTGCCAGCAGTTTTCCAGGGAGAGGTAGCGAGCAGTACTTC. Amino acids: CASSFPGRGSEQYF.

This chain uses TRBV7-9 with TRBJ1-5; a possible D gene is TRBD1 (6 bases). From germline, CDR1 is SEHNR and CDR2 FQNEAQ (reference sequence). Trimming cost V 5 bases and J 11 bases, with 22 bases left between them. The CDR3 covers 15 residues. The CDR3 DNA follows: TGTGCCAGCAGCCCTTGGAACAGGGAGGTCCGGACCCAGCATTTT. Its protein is CASSPWNREVRTQHF.

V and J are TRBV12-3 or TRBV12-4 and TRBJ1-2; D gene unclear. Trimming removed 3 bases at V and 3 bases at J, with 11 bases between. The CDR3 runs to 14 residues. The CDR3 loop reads CASSLFGSYYGYTF. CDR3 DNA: TGTGCCAGCAGTTTGTTCGGATCCTACTATGGCTACACCTTC.

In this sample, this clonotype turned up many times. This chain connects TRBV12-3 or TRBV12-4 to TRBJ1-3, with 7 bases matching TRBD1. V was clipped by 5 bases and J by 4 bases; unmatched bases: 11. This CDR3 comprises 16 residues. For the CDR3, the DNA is TGTGCCAGCAGTCAATTGACAGGGAAATCCGGAAACACCATATATTTT. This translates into CASSQLTGKSGNTIYF.

The CDR3, as DNA: TGCGCCAGCAGCCACTCCTGGACAGGCTTGGCCGGGGAGCTGTTTTTT. This translates into CASSHSWTGLAGELFF. V is TRBV4-3 and J is TRBJ2-2, with 7 bases aligning to TRBD1. Germline CDR1 and CDR2: LGHNA and YSLEER. The CDR3 is 16 amino acids. Unmatched junction bases numbered 10, after V lost 3 bases and J lost 6 bases.

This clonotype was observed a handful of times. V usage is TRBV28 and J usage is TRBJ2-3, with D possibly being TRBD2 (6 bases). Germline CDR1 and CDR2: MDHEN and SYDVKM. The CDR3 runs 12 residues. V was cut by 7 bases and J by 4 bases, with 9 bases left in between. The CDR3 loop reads CASTGTPDTQYF. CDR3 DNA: TGTGCCAGCACAGGGACTCCAGATACGCAGTATTTT.

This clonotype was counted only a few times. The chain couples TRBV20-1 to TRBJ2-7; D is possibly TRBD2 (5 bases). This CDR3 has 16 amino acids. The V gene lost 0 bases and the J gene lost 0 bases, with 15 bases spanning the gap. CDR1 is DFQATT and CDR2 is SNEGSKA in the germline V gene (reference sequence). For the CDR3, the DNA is TGCAGTGCTAGAGATATTCGGCGAGGGAACTCCTACGAGCAGTACTTC. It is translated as CSARDIRRGNSYEQYF.

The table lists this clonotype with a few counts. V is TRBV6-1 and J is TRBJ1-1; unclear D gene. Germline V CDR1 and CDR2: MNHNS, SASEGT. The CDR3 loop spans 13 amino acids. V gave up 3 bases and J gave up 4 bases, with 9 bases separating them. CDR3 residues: CASSESLVTEAFF. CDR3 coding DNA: TGTGCCAGCAGTGAGAGTCTCGTCACTGAAGCTTTCTTT.